The 9 T cell receptor beta chains below were found in one sample sequenced in a study of OX40 agonist ivuxolimab in advanced cancers. Using immunoSEQ multiplex PCR, the repertoire was profiled, and TCRdb retains in-frame clones only, with some absent. The profile covers 95,000 to 150,000 clones, with just under 95% appearing a single time and more than 0.15% taken by the ten largest. The specimen comprised CD4+ or CD8+ T cells sorted from blood, sampled in a trial of the OX40 agonist ivuxolimab. Every receptor here comes from an adult with an advanced solid tumor such as melanoma, head and neck, liver or kidney cancer.

The chain carries TRBV6-1 and TRBJ2-7; 10 bases match TRBD2. The CDR3 spans 14 residues. Germline CDR1 MNHNS, CDR2 SASEGT. With 7 bases clipped from V and 8 bases from J, the junction kept 11 bases outside the gene matches. This CDR3 is CASTPRAGGPKQYF. CDR3 in DNA: TGTGCCAGCACCCCTCGAGCGGGAGGGCCTAAGCAGTACTTC.

The chain employs TRBV9 and TRBJ2-3; possible D gene TRBD2, 7 bases. The V and J ends lost 6 bases and 0 bases respectively, with 11 bases between them. The CDR3 contains 14 residues. Germline-derived CDR1 and CDR2 are SGDLS and YYNGEE. The CDR3 coding sequence is TGTGCCAGCACCGGGGGGCCGAGCACAGATACGCAGTATTTT. It codes for CASTGGPSTDTQYF.

This chain links TRBV6-5 with TRBJ2-7; 7 nucleotides line up with TRBD2. J lost 7 bases, V lost 2 bases, and 8 bases had no gene match. Germline lookup yields CDR1 MNHEY and CDR2 SVGAGI. The CDR3 spans 14 residues. The chain's CDR3 is CASSYEGGPSEQYF. The CDR3 DNA follows: TGTGCCAGCAGTTACGAGGGAGGGCCTTCGGAGCAGTACTTC.

This clone has just one count. The rearrangement joins TRBV6-1 to TRBJ2-5; maybe TRBD2 (7 bases). Between the trimmed V and J ends, which lost 4 bases and 1 base, there was a span of 10 bases. CDR3 length: 14 amino acids. Germline V gene data show CDR1 as MNHNS and CDR2 as SASEGT. CDR3 coding DNA: TGTGCCAGCAGTGGGGGGGGGCCCCAAGAGACCCAGTACTTC. Protein: CASSGGGPQETQYF.

Here the CDR3 reads CASTPQGPYSNQPQHF. CDR3 DNA: TGTGCCAGCACCCCCCAGGGGCCCTATAGCAATCAGCCCCAGCATTTT. The V gene is TRBV27, the J gene TRBJ1-5, with D tentatively TRBD1 (6 bases). The CDR3 is made up of 16 amino acids. V gave up 7 bases and J gave up 0 bases, with 16 bases separating them. The germline gives CDR1 MNHEY, CDR2 SMNVEV (reference sequence).

This sequence joins TRBV18 and TRBJ2-5; D is perhaps TRBD1 (6 bases). The V and J ends lost 2 bases and 4 bases respectively, with 8 bases between them. The CDR3 has 13 amino acids. The germline CDR1 and CDR2 sequences are KGHSH and LQKENI. The CDR3 DNA sequence: TGTGCCAGCTCACCATCAGGGGTAGAGACCCAGTACTTC. Residues: CASSPSGVETQYF.

The rearrangement links TRBV9 to TRBJ1-5; tentatively, D is TRBD1 (5 bases). Germline V gene lookup returns CDR1 SGDLS and CDR2 YYNGEE. The V and J ends lost 0 bases and 4 bases respectively, with 11 bases between them. This CDR3 is built from 15 residues. CDR3 sequence reads: CASSVGPGPNQPQHF. In DNA form, the CDR3 reads TGTGCCAGCAGCGTAGGTCCGGGGCCGAATCAGCCCCAGCATTTT.

CDR3 nucleotide sequence: TGTGCCAGCAAACGCGACAGGGGTGGCTACGAGCAGTACTTC. This sequence encodes CASKRDRGGYEQYF. The chain joins TRBV6-6 to TRBJ2-7; 8 bases line up with TRBD1. The CDR3 extends over 14 amino acids. The V segment lost 7 bases and the J segment 3 bases; nucleotides outside the gene matches: 8. Germline V gene data show CDR1 as MNHNY and CDR2 as SVGAGI (reference sequence).

This clone has just one count. The chain combines TRBV19 with TRBJ1-5, with D possibly being TRBD1 (6 bases). CDR1 LNHDA and CDR2 SQIVND come from the germline V gene (reference sequence). V was pared by 3 bases and J by 4 bases, with 19 bases between. The CDR3 spans 17 residues. DNA of the CDR3: TGTGCCAGTAGTATGATCGGCCGGACAGCCTATAATCAGCCCCAGCATTTT. Protein sequence: CASSMIGRTAYNQPQHF.